This T cell receptor (beta chain) was recovered during a study of cytomegalovirus exposure and HLA in healthy donors. Whole-study context: Among about 380 genotyped donors, about 83% fell in the Caucasian-associated ancestry cluster.

Participants comprised healthy donors of bone marrow. This CDR3 contains 13 residues. Trimming cost V 4 bases and J 6 bases, with 9 bases left between them. Germline CDR1 reads SGHDN; CDR2 reads FVKESK. PCR involved 60 Vbeta and 13 Jbeta primers. Sequencing was performed with immunoSEQ multiplex PCR; in TCRdb, only in-frame clones are kept and a portion is missing. This table holds some 87,000 clones, under 85% found once. This clone showed up just a few times. Input material: PBMCs. The V gene is TRBV14, the J gene TRBJ2-2, with D possibly matching TRBD1 (6 bases). This clonotype originated in a man aged 30-40 years in good health and CMV-seronegative. CDR3 DNA: TGTGCCAGCAGCCTCTGGACAGCCGGGGAGCTGTTTTTT. Amino acid sequence: CASSLWTAGELFF.